Shown below are 9 T cell receptor beta chains from a single sample sequenced in a study of response to subunit inactivated influenza vaccine. In TCRdb, the RT-PCR reads were re-called with MiXCR into one record per CDR3 protein. This sample has about 570,000 distinct CDR3 sequences, with approximately 12% found just once. This material consisted of PBMCs from blood, taken on the day of vaccination. All receptors derive from a man aged 50 to 60 who received an inactivated influenza vaccine.

The CDR3 bases are TGTGCCAGCAGTTTTCTCGGACTAGCGGGAGTCACAGATACGCAGTATTTT. This codes for CASSFLGLAGVTDTQYF. The chain employs TRBV27 and TRBJ2-3, with 13 bases matching TRBD2. The CDR3 is 17 residues long. Trimming at V came to 3 bases and at J to 2 bases, leaving 5 bases not matched to a gene. Germline loops: CDR1 MNHEY, CDR2 SMNVEV (reference sequence).

This clonotype was counted at least ten times. V and J are TRBV28 and TRBJ2-2, with D uncertain. CDR1 is MDHEN, CDR2 SYDVKM, per germline. The ends were cut back, 8 bases at V and 0 bases at J, with 7 bases in the middle. This CDR3 spans 13 amino acids. The CDR3 loop is CASYGSNTGELFF. The DNA for the CDR3 is TGTGCCAGCTATGGATCGAACACCGGGGAGCTGTTTTTT.

Only a few counts were recorded for this clonotype. The chain uses TRBV20-1 and TRBJ2-7, with TRBD2 matching over 9 bases. Germline V gives CDR1 DFQATT, CDR2 SNEGSKA (reference sequence). This CDR3 is 17 amino acids long. With V trimmed by 3 bases and J by 5 bases, 17 bases remained unmatched. This CDR3 is CSASGLAGRVRIHEQYF. In nucleotides, the CDR3 is TGCAGTGCTAGTGGGCTAGCGGGGAGGGTTAGAATCCACGAGCAGTACTTC.

The chain couples TRBV11-1 to TRBJ2-2; 7 bases match TRBD1. Germline-derived CDR1 and CDR2 are SGHAT and FQDESV (reference sequence). The CDR3 consists of 15 residues. Germline trimming cut 1 base from V and 4 bases from J; bases unmatched to any gene: 3. The CDR3 loop is CASSLEGAGTGELFF. In DNA form, the CDR3 reads TGTGCCAGCAGCTTAGAGGGGGCTGGCACCGGGGAGCTGTTTTTT.

The rearrangement joins TRBV20-1 to TRBJ2-5; D perhaps matches TRBD1 (6 bases). V was trimmed by 7 bases and J by 9 bases, leaving 15 bases between them. CDR3 length equals 11 residues. Germline-derived CDR1 and CDR2 are DFQATT and SNEGSKA (reference sequence). In DNA, the CDR3 is TGCAGTGTGGGGGCAGAGGTGGCCCAGTACTTC. Protein product: CSVGAEVAQYF.

This clonotype was observed a few times. This chain links TRBV2 with TRBJ2-7; no firm D call. V was trimmed by 2 bases and J by 0 bases, leaving 11 bases between them. The germline V gene has CDR1 SNHLY and CDR2 FYNNEI. This CDR3 contains 15 residues. CDR3 in DNA: TGTGCCAGCAGTGAAAGCCCAGACAACTCCTACGAGCAGTACTTC. Protein: CASSESPDNSYEQYF. Full variable domain (remainder filled in from reference TRBV2 and TRBJ2-7): EPEVTQTPSHQVTQMGQEVILRCVPISNHLYFYWYRQILGQKVEFLVSFYNNEISEKSEIFDDQFSVERPDGSNFTLKIRSTKLEDSAMYFCASSESPDNSYEQYFGPGTRLTVT.

This clonotype occurred a few times. The chain recombines TRBV11-2 with TRBJ2-7, with 13 bases that match TRBD2. CDR1 and CDR2 (germline): SGHAT, FQNNGV. V lost 1 base, J lost 9 bases, and 6 bases stayed unmatched. There are 15 residues in the CDR3. The CDR3 coding sequence is TGTGCCAGCAGCTTAGGACTAGCGGGGGGATCGAGGCAGTACTTC. The encoded protein is CASSLGLAGGSRQYF.

V usage is TRBV4-1 and J usage is TRBJ2-3; 11 bases align to TRBD2. Trimming removed 4 bases from V and 2 bases from J; junction bases left unmatched: 8. Germline CDR1 and CDR2: MGHRA and YSYEKL. The CDR3 totals 17 residues. CDR3: CASSLLLAGVATDTQYF. In nucleotides, the CDR3 is TGCGCCAGCAGCCTACTACTAGCGGGGGTCGCCACAGATACGCAGTATTTT.

This clonotype has more than one count but fewer than ten. The rearrangement uses TRBV4-1 and TRBJ2-7; TRBD1 or TRBD2 may be the D gene (5 bases each). The germline V gene encodes CDR1 MGHRA and CDR2 YSYEKL. V lost 4 bases, J lost 6 bases, and 19 bases lay in between. This CDR3 has 15 amino acids. The CDR3 bases are TGCGCCAGCAGCCCCTTTCACACCGGGGCTCTCGAGCAGTACTTC. Translation gives CASSPFHTGALEQYF.